This passage covers 19 T cell receptor beta chains from one sample sequenced in a study of T cell repertoires in cytomegalovirus infection. TCRdb re-called the reads through MiXCR, storing one row per CDR3 protein. Of almost 500,000 distinct CDR3 sequences in the sample, about 10% were seen once. Sequencing was done on a sample of PBMCs. All receptors come from a human donor in good health (CMV status not recorded). Some clones in this sample may be carry-over from other donors' samples.

On this clonotype: This sequence may be a read error, since a much larger clone differs from it by one base. The gene calls are TRBV7-9 and TRBJ1-1, with D maybe TRBD1 (5 bases). Germline-derived CDR1 and CDR2 are SEHNR and FQNEAQ (reference sequence). The CDR3 contains 13 residues. V was cut by 4 bases and J by 6 bases, with 12 bases left in between. The CDR3: CASSWGVASEAFF. In DNA, the CDR3 is TGTGCCAGCAGCTGGGGGGTGGCATCTGAAGCTTTCTTT.

This clonotype turned up a few times. The chain uses TRBV15 and TRBJ2-5, with a weak D call TRBD2 (7 bases). The germline V and J ends were trimmed by 0 bases and 3 bases, with 20 bases remaining between them. The germline CDR1 and CDR2 sequences are LNHNV and YYDKDF (reference sequence). The CDR3 sequence is 18 residues long. The CDR3 spells CATSRERGAGAGEETQYF. DNA for the CDR3: TGTGCCACCAGCAGAGAGAGGGGGGCGGGGGCCGGGGAAGAGACCCAGTACTTC.

The chain employs TRBV5-1 and TRBJ2-1, with TRBD2 identical over 15 bases. CDR1 is SGHRS, CDR2 YFSETQ, per germline. The CDR3 spans 22 residues. V shed 1 base and J 8 bases; nucleotides not matched to a gene: 22. The DNA for the CDR3 is TGCGCCAGCAGCTTGTGGGGACTAGCGGGGGGCACCGACAAAGACCCTTCCGATGAGCAGTTCTTC. It yields the protein CASSLWGLAGGTDKDPSDEQFF.

This clonotype has a count of ten or more. V gene TRBV29-1 combines with J gene TRBJ1-1; D ambiguous. Germline lookup yields CDR1 SQVTM and CDR2 ANQGSEA. The CDR3 spans 12 residues. V gave up 3 bases and J gave up 0 bases, with 5 bases separating them. The CDR3 loop is CSVEDMNTEAFF. DNA of the CDR3: TGCAGCGTTGAGGATATGAACACTGAAGCTTTCTTT.

Worth noting for this clonotype: A read error may explain this, as a much larger clone is one base away. The J gene is TRBJ1-1, the V gene TRBV20-1; 9 bases fit TRBD1. CDR3 size: 16 residues. With V trimmed by 1 base and J by 2 bases, 8 bases remained unmatched. Germline V lookup: CDR1 DFQATT, CDR2 SNEGSKA (reference sequence). The CDR3 region is CSARAAGQGSNTEAFF. In nucleotides, the CDR3 is TGCAGTGCTAGAGCCGCCGGACAGGGGAGTAACACTGAAGCTTTCTTT.

The V gene is TRBV5-1, the J gene TRBJ1-2, with a tentative D call TRBD1 (5 bases). There are 15 residues in the CDR3. V lost 4 bases and J lost 2, with 15 bases in between. CDR1 is SGHRS, CDR2 YFSETQ, per germline. The CDR3 bases are TGCGCCAGCAGCGCCCAAGGGGCAAAGAACTATGGCTACACCTTC. Encoded protein: CASSAQGAKNYGYTF. The variable domain in full, completed from reference TRBV5-1 and TRBJ1-2, reads KAGVTQTPRYLIKTRGQQVTLSCSPISGHRSVSWYQQTPGQGLQFLFEYFSETQRNKGNFPGRFSGRQFSNSRSEMNVSTLELGDSALYLCASSAQGAKNYGYTFGSGTRLTVV.

This clonotype was counted ten times or more. The chain joins TRBV9 to TRBJ1-2; D gene unclear. CDR1 and CDR2 (germline): SGDLS, YYNGEE. The CDR3 sequence is 17 residues long. The ends were cut back, 4 bases at V and 5 bases at J, with 24 bases in the middle. The chain's CDR3 is CASSPTGGGLENYGYTF. The CDR3 nucleotides read TGTGCCAGCAGCCCCACCGGAGGAGGGCTGGAGAATTATGGCTACACCTTC. The full variable domain, its missing parts supplied by reference TRBV9 and TRBJ1-2, is DSGVTQTPKHLITATGQRVTLRCSPRSGDLSVYWYQQSLDQGLQFLIQYYNGEERAKGNILERFSAQQFPDLHSELNLSSLELGDSALYFCASSPTGGGLENYGYTFGSGTRLTVV.

Comment on this clonotype: This could be a read error, since a much larger clone is one nucleotide away. The gene calls are TRBV6-1 and TRBJ2-1; weak D call: TRBD2 (6 bases). Trimming shortened V by 6 bases and J by 8 bases, and 17 bases separated the two germline ends. CDR1 and CDR2 from the germline V gene are MNHNS and SASEGT. The CDR3 extends over 14 amino acids. CDR3 sequence reads: CASSPSEGVHEQFF. In DNA, the CDR3 is TGTGCCAGCAGCCCCTCGGAGGGAGTCCATGAGCAGTTCTTC.

This clonotype was observed at least ten times. The chain couples TRBV6-1 to TRBJ1-6; 7 bases are shared with TRBD1. The CDR3 is 14 amino acids. The V gene's germline CDR1 is MNHNS and CDR2 SASEGT. Losses at the gene ends were 7 bases for V and 8 bases for J; bases not matched to a gene: 8. CDR3 sequence: CASIPGTVDSPLHF. The CDR3 DNA follows: TGTGCCAGCATCCCCGGGACAGTGGATTCACCCCTCCACTTT.

The J gene is TRBJ2-2, the V gene TRBV5-1; 7 nucleotides align to TRBD1. The CDR3 has 16 amino acids. V dropped 0 bases and J dropped 4; count of bases not matched to a gene: 6. CDR1 is SGHRS, CDR2 YFSETQ, per germline. CDR3 protein: CASSLVGTESTGELFF. The CDR3 bases are TGCGCCAGCAGCTTGGTCGGGACAGAGAGCACCGGGGAGCTGTTTTTT.

In this sample, this clonotype turned up many times. The chain joins TRBV27 to TRBJ1-4; tentatively, D is TRBD1 (5 bases). There are 12 residues in the CDR3. The germline V and J ends were trimmed by 6 bases and 11 bases, with 13 bases remaining between them. Germline V lookup: CDR1 MNHEY, CDR2 SMNVEV (reference sequence). This CDR3 reads CASRRGGEKLFF. DNA for the CDR3: TGTGCCAGCAGAAGGGGAGGGGAGAAACTGTTTTTT. Looking up the rest from reference TRBV27 and TRBJ1-4 gives the full variable domain: EAQVTQNPRYLITVTGKKLTVTCSQNMNHEYMSWYRQDPGLGLRQIYYSMNVEVTDKGDVPEGYKVSRKEKRNFPLILESPSPNQTSLYFCASRRGGEKLFFGSGTQLSVL.

This clonotype was seen repeatedly, ten times or more. This chain connects TRBV5-4 to TRBJ2-5; 9 bases are shared with TRBD2. The ends lost 3 bases at V and 0 bases at J; junction bases unmatched: 6. Germline-derived CDR1 and CDR2 are SGHNT and YYREEE (reference sequence). The CDR3 totals 16 residues. CDR3 region: CASSSSAGGNQETQYF. The CDR3 bases are TGTGCCAGCAGCTCGTCAGCGGGAGGAAACCAAGAGACCCAGTACTTC.

The sample holds many counts of this clonotype. The rearrangement joins TRBV12-3 or TRBV12-4 to TRBJ2-1; a possible D gene is TRBD2 (6 bases). Trimming took off 5 bases at V and 4 bases at J, with 15 bases between the two ends. The CDR3 has 15 amino acids. CDR3 protein: CASSGYSGSYNEQFF. In nucleotides, the CDR3 is TGTGCCAGCAGTGGCTATAGCGGTTCTTACAATGAGCAGTTCTTC.

In this sample, this clonotype turned up many times. The chain couples TRBV10-3 to TRBJ2-1; 9 nucleotides line up with TRBD1. V trimming: 5 bases; J trimming: 5 bases; junction bases outside the gene matches: 7. The CDR3 is 15 residues long. CDR1 is ENHRY and CDR2 is SYGVKD in the germline V gene. In DNA, the CDR3 is TGTGCCATCAGTACCGGGACAGGGAAGGACAATGAGCAGTTCTTC. It is translated as CAISTGTGKDNEQFF.

This clonotype was detected many times. V is TRBV7-2 and J is TRBJ2-3, with 8 bases identical to TRBD2. Germline V gives CDR1 SGHTA, CDR2 FQGNSA. With V trimmed by 4 bases and J by 3 bases, 9 bases remained unmatched. The CDR3 runs 16 residues. CDR3 in amino acids: CASSSYGRAGTDTQYF. DNA of the CDR3: TGTGCCAGCAGCTCTTACGGGAGGGCCGGAACAGATACGCAGTATTTT.

This clonotype was seen a few times. The chain recombines TRBV30 with TRBJ2-1; the D is unclear. Germline assignment: CDR1 GTSNPN and CDR2 SVGIG (reference sequence). The V end was cut by 1 base, the J end by 3 bases, with 4 bases between. The CDR3 extends over 12 amino acids. The chain's CDR3 is CAWSGDYNEQFF. CDR3 sequence (DNA): TGTGCCTGGAGTGGAGACTACAATGAGCAGTTCTTC. The full variable domain, in which reference TRBV30 and TRBJ2-1 provide the parts outside the CDR3, is SQTIHQWPATLVQPVGSPLSLECTVEGTSNPNLYWYRQAAGRGLQLLFYSVGIGQISSEVPQNLSASRPQDRQFILSSKKLLLSDSGFYLCAWSGDYNEQFFGPGTRLTVL.

This clonotype was picked up a small number of times. The rearrangement uses TRBV28 and TRBJ2-1; 7 bases map to TRBD2. V shed 6 bases and J 5 bases; nucleotides not matched to a gene: 7. The CDR3 is 14 residues long. Germline-derived CDR1 and CDR2 are MDHEN and SYDVKM. The CDR3 protein is CASSGLGKHNEQFF. CDR3 bases: TGTGCCAGCAGCGGACTAGGCAAACACAATGAGCAGTTCTTC.

This chain connects TRBV19 to TRBJ2-7; D is perhaps TRBD2 (6 bases). Trimming stripped 7 bases from V and 6 bases from J, with 25 bases between. This CDR3 is built from 16 residues. Germline CDR1 is LNHDA and CDR2 is SQIVND (reference sequence). The CDR3 here is CASTNPGRGDGSEQYF. For the CDR3, the DNA is TGTGCCAGTACCAATCCCGGGCGGGGAGACGGGAGCGAGCAGTACTTC.

There are many counts of this clonotype. V usage is TRBV7-2 and J usage is TRBJ1-1; D gene unclear. V lost 1 base and J lost 0, with 21 bases in between. CDR1 and CDR2 (germline): SGHTA, FQGNSA. The CDR3 is 19 amino acids. CDR3 sequence reads: CASSLVAMAAAYMNTEAFF. The CDR3 coding sequence is TGTGCCAGCAGCTTAGTGGCGATGGCCGCTGCCTATATGAACACTGAAGCTTTCTTT.